A selection of T cell receptor beta chains follows, all from one sample in a study of response to subunit inactivated influenza vaccine. TCRdb re-analysed the RT-PCR reads in MiXCR, keeping a single row per CDR3 protein. The sample consists of 700,000 to 900,000 distinct CDR3 sequences, about 20% of them appearing once. The sample in question was PBMCs from blood, obtained approximately 5 days after vaccination. Every receptor here comes from a man aged 45-65 years who received an inactivated influenza vaccine. CDR3s include the opening cysteine and the closing phenylalanine or tryptophan. Fields, in order: CDR3 DNA, CDR3 protein, CDR3 length, D gene, V gene, J gene, clone size. A D gene is named only where the DNA matches it firmly. Expanded clones are given a class, and other clones once, few, many or no size at all.

cdr3_nt: TGCGCCAGCAGCCCTGCAAGCCTTGCAACTAATGAAAAACTGTTTTTT
cdr3_aa: CASSPASLATNEKLFF
cdr3_length: 16
d_call: .
v_call: TRBV5-1
j_call: TRBJ1-4
clone_size: .

cdr3_nt: TGCGCCAGCAGCTCGGAGGGGACAGACTACAATGAGCAGTTCTTC
cdr3_aa: CASSSEGTDYNEQFF
cdr3_length: 15
d_call: .
v_call: TRBV5-1
j_call: TRBJ2-1
clone_size: .

cdr3_nt: TGTGCCATCAGTGAGTCGGAAGTGGGCCAGCCCCAGCATTTT
cdr3_aa: CAISESEVGQPQHF
cdr3_length: 14
d_call: .
v_call: TRBV10-3
j_call: TRBJ1-5
clone_size: few

cdr3_nt: TGTGCCAGCAGCCCGAGTCCGGGATTATACGAGCAGTACTTC
cdr3_aa: CASSPSPGLYEQYF
cdr3_length: 14
d_call: .
v_call: TRBV7-2
j_call: TRBJ2-7
clone_size: few

cdr3_nt: TGTGCCAGCAGCGTGGGACAGGGACCCCACGAGCAGTACTTC
cdr3_aa: CASSVGQGPHEQYF
cdr3_length: 14
d_call: TRBD1
v_call: TRBV9
j_call: TRBJ2-7
clone_size: .

cdr3_nt: TGTGCCAGCAGCTTAGATCTGACAGGGGGTGAAAAACTGTTTTTT
cdr3_aa: CASSLDLTGGEKLFF
cdr3_length: 15
d_call: TRBD1
v_call: TRBV7-9
j_call: TRBJ1-4
clone_size: few

cdr3_nt: TGCGCCAGCAGCACTGGACTAGATGGGCAGTTCTTC
cdr3_aa: CASSTGLDGQFF
cdr3_length: 12
d_call: TRBD2
v_call: TRBV5-1
j_call: TRBJ2-1
clone_size: few

cdr3_nt: TGTGCCAGCAGTCTCCCCGGGGTTTACAATGAGCAGTTCTTC
cdr3_aa: CASSLPGVYNEQFF
cdr3_length: 14
d_call: .
v_call: TRBV12-3/TRBV12-4
j_call: TRBJ2-1
clone_size: few

cdr3_nt: TGCAGTGCTTACAGGGCCGGAGGATTCACAGATACGCAGTATTTT
cdr3_aa: CSAYRAGGFTDTQYF
cdr3_length: 15
d_call: .
v_call: TRBV20-1
j_call: TRBJ2-3
clone_size: .

cdr3_nt: TGCGCCAGCAGCTTGACGGGACACTTAACGGATACGCAGTATTTT
cdr3_aa: CASSLTGHLTDTQYF
cdr3_length: 15
d_call: .
v_call: TRBV5-1
j_call: TRBJ2-3
clone_size: few

cdr3_nt: TGTGCCAGCAGCGTGCGACAGGGGGCCCAGTACGAGCAGTACTTC
cdr3_aa: CASSVRQGAQYEQYF
cdr3_length: 15
d_call: TRBD1
v_call: TRBV9
j_call: TRBJ2-7
clone_size: .

cdr3_nt: TGCAGTGCCCAGCGGGGGCCAGTAGGAGAGACCCAGTACTTC
cdr3_aa: CSAQRGPVGETQYF
cdr3_length: 14
d_call: TRBD2
v_call: TRBV20-1
j_call: TRBJ2-5
clone_size: few

cdr3_nt: TGCGCCAGCAGCCAAGAGGAAGGGTTTGGGCAGTTCTTC
cdr3_aa: CASSQEEGFGQFF
cdr3_length: 13
d_call: .
v_call: TRBV4-3
j_call: TRBJ2-1
clone_size: many